This section outlines one T cell receptor (beta chain) sequence together with its context. This sample was taken from a study of T-cell reconstitution after alpha-beta-depleted transplantation in children. Germline V gene sequence: CDR1 GTSNPN, CDR2 SVGIG (reference sequence). This CDR3 is built from 14 residues. V was pared by 8 bases and J by 1 base, with 7 bases of the junction left unmatched. TCRbeta library construction was performed incorporating unique molecular identifiers. TCRdb analysed the PCR reads with MiXCR anew, one entry per CDR3 protein. The data contain about 500,000 distinct CDR3 sequences, 32% of them singletons.

The receptor was derived from a human donor who donated a stem cell graft to a child with aplastic anemia. This chain joins TRBV30 and TRBJ2-2; TRBD2 matches at 7 bases. The sample in question was PBMCs from the stem cell graft donor, obtained from the stem cell graft. The CDR3 nucleotides are TGTGCCCGAACTGGCGGGAGGAACACCGGGGAGCTGTTTTTT. Translating gives CARTGGRNTGELFF. Based on the CDR3 plus reference TRBV30 and TRBJ2-2, the full variable domain is SQTIHQWPATLVQPVGSPLSLECTVEGTSNPNLYWYRQAAGRGLQLLFYSVGIGQISSEVPQNLSASRPQDRQFILSSKKLLLSDSGFYLCARTGGRNTGELFFGEGSRLTVL.